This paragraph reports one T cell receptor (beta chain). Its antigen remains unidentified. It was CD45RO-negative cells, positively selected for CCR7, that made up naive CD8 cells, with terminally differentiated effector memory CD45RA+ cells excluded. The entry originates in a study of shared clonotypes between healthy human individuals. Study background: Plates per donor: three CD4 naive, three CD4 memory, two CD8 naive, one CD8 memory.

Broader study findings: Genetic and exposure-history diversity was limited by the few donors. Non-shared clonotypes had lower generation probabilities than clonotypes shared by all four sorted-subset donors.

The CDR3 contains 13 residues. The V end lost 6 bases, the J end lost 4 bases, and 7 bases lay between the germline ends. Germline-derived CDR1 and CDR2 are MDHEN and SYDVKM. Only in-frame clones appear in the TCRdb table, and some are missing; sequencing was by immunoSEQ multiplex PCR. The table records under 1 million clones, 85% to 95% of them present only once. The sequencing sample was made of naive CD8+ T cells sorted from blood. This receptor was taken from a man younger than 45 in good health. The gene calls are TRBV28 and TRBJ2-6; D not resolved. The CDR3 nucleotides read TGTGCCAGCAGCTCCGCCGGGGCCAACGTCCTGACTTTC. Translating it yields CASSSAGANVLTF.